This T cell receptor (beta chain) appears in the sequencing data of a study of blood T cell repertoires in COVID-19 (dated by TCRdb to 2018 to 2020). For the wider study: The collaborator samples originated in the United States, Italy and Spain and spanned the acute and convalescent phases of COVID-19. The material from the prospective study consisted of cDNA or gDNA derived from T cells, B-cell-depleted T cells, or PBMCs. The dataset comprised deeply sampled blood TCRbeta repertoires from subjects exposed to, actively infected with, or recovered from COVID-19. The repertoires were made available in a free public database intended to serve as a resource for research on the immune response to SARS-CoV-2. The samples were drawn from the first 160 participants of the ongoing ImmuneRACE study and from 1,254 subjects provided by 6 global collaborators. Nearly every sample came with metadata listing a de-identified subject ID, COVID-19 status, age in years and sex. HLA class I and class II types, where available, came from metadata supplied by the sample provider rather than from assay-based typing.

As to this clone: Its antigen is not yet known. Base quality data are lacking; no much larger clone is found one base away.

CDR1 and CDR2 are drawn from the germline V gene: MGHRA, YSYEKL. Trimming at the junction amounts to 0 bases on V and 4 bases on J, and the germline ends lie 15 bases apart. The CDR3 runs 16 residues from the cysteine to the phenylalanine. Left in the record is the CDR3 DNA by itself, 48 bases read in frame from the first base. The immunoSEQ Assay, a bias-controlled multiplex PCR, was used to amplify TCRbeta CDR3 regions from genomic DNA. As for the original processing: Nucleated cell counts per sample were estimated from amplification of reference gene primers within the assay. Sequence reads were collapsed and filtered to measure the absolute abundance of every unique TCRbeta CDR3 rearrangement. For each sample, productive Simpson clonality was calculated by taking the square root of Simpson's diversity index across productive rearrangements. The table comes from immuneACCESS by way of TCRdb, which keeps in-frame sequences with V and J called. Part of the clones is missing from these tables; in studies checked, under half for an unresolved V gene and the rest for unknown reasons. The V and J calls and clone size were taken over from that table, and D and trimming were inferred from the DNA. Across this sample there are 200,000 to 250,000 clones, with over 80% seen only once. The ten largest clones capture approximately 2.6% of the sample.

One collaborating source in Seattle enrolled patients while the patients were actively infected and followed the patients over time throughout the course of disease. Collaborating institutions collected whole blood in K2EDTA tubes following their own protocols. Collaborator samples were shipped for TCRbeta analysis as frozen whole blood, isolated PBMCs, or DNA extracted from either sample type. On the study overall, not on this receptor specifically: How much clinical and demographic metadata was included differed by source and by participant, and the metadata was provided uncurated.

The sequence is built from TRBV4-1 and TRBJ1-2, and perhaps TRBD1 as D gene, on 6 matching bases. The material sequenced was peripheral blood. The receptor was derived from a young man with COVID-19, enrolled during active disease. The CDR3 amino acid sequence is: CASSQDEAGATYGYTF. The sequence in DNA is TGCGCCAGCAGCCAAGATGAGGCAGGGGCGACCTATGGCTACACCTTC.